The sequence of this T cell receptor (beta chain) was determined in a study of T cells in localized non-small cell lung cancer. Findings of the study overall: Median around 62 top-100 tumor clones were shared with paired adjacent lung. Uninvolved adjacent lung had the highest recorded T cell clonality, with tumor below it. Higher blood T cell density went with longer overall survival.

As regards this clone: Its target is unknown.

Per germline, CDR1 SGHTA and CDR2 FQGNSA. This CDR3 region has 15 residues. Trimming took 1 base from V and 3 from J, leaving 13 bases between them. The method was immunoSEQ multiplex PCR; TCRdb's version includes in-frame clones alone and lacks a portion of them. The repertoire has tens of thousands of clones, roughly 87% of them found once; the top ten carry 25% to 35%. The clonotype comes from a male donor at least 60 years old with stage I squamous cell lung carcinoma. This chain connects TRBV7-2 to TRBJ2-7, with a weak D call TRBD1 (6 bases). The sequencing here drew on peripheral blood, taken before any cancer treatment. The DNA of the CDR3 is TGTGCCAGCAGCTTAGGTGGACAGAGCCACTACGAGCAGTACTTC. Translated: CASSLGGQSHYEQYF.